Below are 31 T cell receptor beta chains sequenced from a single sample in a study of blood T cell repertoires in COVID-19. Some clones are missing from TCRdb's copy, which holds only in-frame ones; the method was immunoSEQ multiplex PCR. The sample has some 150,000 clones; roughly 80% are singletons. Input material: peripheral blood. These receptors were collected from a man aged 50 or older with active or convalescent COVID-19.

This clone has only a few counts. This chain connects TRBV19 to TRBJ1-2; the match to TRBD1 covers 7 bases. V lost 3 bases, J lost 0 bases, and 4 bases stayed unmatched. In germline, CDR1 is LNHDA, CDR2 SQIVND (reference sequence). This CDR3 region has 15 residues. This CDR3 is CASSIRDSSNYGYTF. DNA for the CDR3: TGTGCCAGTAGTATCCGGGACAGTTCTAACTATGGCTACACCTTC. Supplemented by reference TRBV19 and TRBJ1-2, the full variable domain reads DGGITQSPKYLFRKEGQNVTLSCEQNLNHDAMYWYRQDPGQGLRLIYYSQIVNDFQKGDIAEGYSVSREKKESFPLTVTSAQKNPTAFYLCASSIRDSSNYGYTFGSGTRLTVV.

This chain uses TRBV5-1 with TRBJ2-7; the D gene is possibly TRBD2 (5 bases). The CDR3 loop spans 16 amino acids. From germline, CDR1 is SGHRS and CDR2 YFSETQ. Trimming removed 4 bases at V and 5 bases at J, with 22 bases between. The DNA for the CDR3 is TGCGCCAGCAGCCCCGTGTACTCCGGAGGCCAGGACGAGCAGTACTTC. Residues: CASSPVYSGGQDEQYF. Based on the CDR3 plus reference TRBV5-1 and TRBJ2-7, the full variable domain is KAGVTQTPRYLIKTRGQQVTLSCSPISGHRSVSWYQQTPGQGLQFLFEYFSETQRNKGNFPGRFSGRQFSNSRSEMNVSTLELGDSALYLCASSPVYSGGQDEQYFGPGTRLTVT.

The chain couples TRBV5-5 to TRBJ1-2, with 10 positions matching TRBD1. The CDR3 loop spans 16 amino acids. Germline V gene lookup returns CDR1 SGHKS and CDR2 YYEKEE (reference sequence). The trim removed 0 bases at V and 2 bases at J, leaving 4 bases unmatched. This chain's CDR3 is CASSLVPGQGNYGYTF. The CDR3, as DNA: TGTGCCAGCAGCTTGGTCCCGGGACAGGGGAACTATGGCTACACCTTC. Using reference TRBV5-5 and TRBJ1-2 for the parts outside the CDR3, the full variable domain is DAGVTQSPTHLIKTRGQQVTLRCSPISGHKSVSWYQQVLGQGPQFIFQYYEKEERGRGNFPDRFSARQFPNYSSELNVNALLLGDSALYLCASSLVPGQGNYGYTFGSGTRLTVV.

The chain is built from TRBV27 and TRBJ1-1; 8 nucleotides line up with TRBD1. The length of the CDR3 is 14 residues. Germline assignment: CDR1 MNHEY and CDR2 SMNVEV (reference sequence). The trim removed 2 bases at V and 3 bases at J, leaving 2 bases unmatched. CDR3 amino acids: CASSLQGAYTEAFF. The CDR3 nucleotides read TGTGCCAGCAGTTTACAGGGGGCCTACACTGAAGCTTTCTTT.

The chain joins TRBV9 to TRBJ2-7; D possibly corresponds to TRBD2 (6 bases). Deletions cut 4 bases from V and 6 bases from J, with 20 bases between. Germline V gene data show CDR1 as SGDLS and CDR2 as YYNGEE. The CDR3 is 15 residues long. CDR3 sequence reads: CASSYGGARAAEQYF. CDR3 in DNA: TGTGCCAGCAGCTACGGCGGGGCTCGGGCGGCCGAGCAGTACTTC.

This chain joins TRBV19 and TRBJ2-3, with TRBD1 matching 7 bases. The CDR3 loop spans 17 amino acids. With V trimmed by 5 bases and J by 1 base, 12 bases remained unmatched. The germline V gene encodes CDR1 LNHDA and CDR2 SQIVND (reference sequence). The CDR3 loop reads CASSPAGTVLGTDTQYF. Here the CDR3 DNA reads TGTGCCAGTAGTCCCGCCGGGACAGTTTTGGGCACAGATACGCAGTATTTT.

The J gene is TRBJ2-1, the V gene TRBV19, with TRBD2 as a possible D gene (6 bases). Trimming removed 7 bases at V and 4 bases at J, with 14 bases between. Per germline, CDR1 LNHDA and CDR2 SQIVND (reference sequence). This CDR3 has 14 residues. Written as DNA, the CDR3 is TGTGCCAGTATGGAGCGGGTTCATTACAATGAGCAGTTCTTC. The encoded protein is CASMERVHYNEQFF.

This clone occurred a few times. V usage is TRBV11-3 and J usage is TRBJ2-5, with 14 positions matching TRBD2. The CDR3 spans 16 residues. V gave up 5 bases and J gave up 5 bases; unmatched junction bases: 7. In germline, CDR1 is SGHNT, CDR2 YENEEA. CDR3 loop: CASSLGTSGSGETQYF. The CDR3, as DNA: TGTGCCAGCAGCCTGGGGACTAGCGGGAGTGGTGAGACCCAGTACTTC.

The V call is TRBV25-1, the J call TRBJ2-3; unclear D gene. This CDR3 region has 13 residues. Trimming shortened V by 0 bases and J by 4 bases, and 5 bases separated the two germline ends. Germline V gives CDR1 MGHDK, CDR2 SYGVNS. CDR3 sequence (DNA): TGTGCCAGCAGTGAATATGGAGCAGATACGCAGTATTTT. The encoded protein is CASSEYGADTQYF.

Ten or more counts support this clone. CDR3 coding DNA: TGTGCCATCCGACAACAAGGAGGAGAAAAACTGTTTTTT. Its translation is CAIRQQGGEKLFF. The chain employs TRBV10-3 and TRBJ1-4; no clear D gene. The CDR3 runs to 13 residues. Per germline, CDR1 ENHRY and CDR2 SYGVKD. Trimming stripped 8 bases from V and 8 bases from J, with 15 bases between.

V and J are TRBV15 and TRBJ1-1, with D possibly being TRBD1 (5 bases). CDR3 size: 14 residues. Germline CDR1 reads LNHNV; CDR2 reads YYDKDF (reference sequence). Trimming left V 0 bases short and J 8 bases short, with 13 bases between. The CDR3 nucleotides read TGTGCCACCAGCAGAGATTTCAGGGAAGGGGAAGCTTTCTTT. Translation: CATSRDFREGEAFF.

Here the CDR3 DNA reads TGTGCCAGTAGTCTGGCTAGCGGGAGTTGGGAGCAGTTCTTC. Amino acids: CASSLASGSWEQFF. This chain uses TRBV19 with TRBJ2-1; 10 nucleotides match TRBD2. The germline gives CDR1 LNHDA, CDR2 SQIVND (reference sequence). The CDR3 runs to 14 residues. V lost 5 bases to trimming and J lost 10 bases; unmatched junction nucleotides: 8. Full variable domain (remainder filled in from reference TRBV19 and TRBJ2-1): DGGITQSPKYLFRKEGQNVTLSCEQNLNHDAMYWYRQDPGQGLRLIYYSQIVNDFQKGDIAEGYSVSREKKESFPLTVTSAQKNPTAFYLCASSLASGSWEQFFGPGTRLTVL.

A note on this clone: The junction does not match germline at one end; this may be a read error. The CDR3 loop reads CASSLRPQGAGYGYTF. CDR3 DNA sequence: TGTGCCAGCAGTTTAAGACCTCAGGGGGCGGGCTATGGCTACACCTTC. The gene calls are TRBV7-3 and TRBJ1-2; 8 nucleotides agree with TRBD1. Germline loops: CDR1 SGHTA, CDR2 FQGTGA. The CDR3 contains 16 residues.

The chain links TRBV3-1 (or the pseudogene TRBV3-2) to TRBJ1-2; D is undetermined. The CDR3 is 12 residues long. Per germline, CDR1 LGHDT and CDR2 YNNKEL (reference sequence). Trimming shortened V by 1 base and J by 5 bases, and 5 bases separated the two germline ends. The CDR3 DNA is TGTGCCAGCAGCCAAGCCGGTTATGGCTACACCTTC. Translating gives CASSQAGYGYTF.

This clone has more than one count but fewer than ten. CDR3 in amino acids: CAISESRGTGFRWDTQYF. As DNA, the CDR3 is TGTGCCATCAGTGAGTCGAGAGGGACAGGATTTAGGTGGGATACGCAGTATTTT. The chain couples TRBV10-3 to TRBJ2-3, with 8 bases lining up with TRBD1. J gave up 6 bases and V 0 bases, and 14 bases lay outside the gene matches. Germline V gives CDR1 ENHRY, CDR2 SYGVKD. This CDR3 is 18 amino acids long.

The CDR3 DNA sequence: TGCGCCAGCAGCTTGGAGCCTCGCCTGAACACTGAAGCTTTCTTT. Its translation is CASSLEPRLNTEAFF. The chain combines TRBV5-1 with TRBJ1-1, with no clear D. Trimming stripped 0 bases from V and 0 bases from J, with 9 bases between. CDR1 is SGHRS and CDR2 is YFSETQ in the germline V gene. This CDR3 spans 15 amino acids. The variable domain in full, with the rest retrieved from reference TRBV5-1 and TRBJ1-1, is KAGVTQTPRYLIKTRGQQVTLSCSPISGHRSVSWYQQTPGQGLQFLFEYFSETQRNKGNFPGRFSGRQFSNSRSEMNVSTLELGDSALYLCASSLEPRLNTEAFFGQGTRLTVV.

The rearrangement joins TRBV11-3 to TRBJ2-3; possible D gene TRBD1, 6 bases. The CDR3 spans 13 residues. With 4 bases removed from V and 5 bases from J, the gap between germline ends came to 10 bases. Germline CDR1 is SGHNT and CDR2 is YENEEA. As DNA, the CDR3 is TGTGCCAGCAGCTCCCAGGGGAAAGATACGCAGTATTTT. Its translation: CASSSQGKDTQYF. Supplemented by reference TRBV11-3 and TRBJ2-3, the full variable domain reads EAGVVQSPRYKIIEKKQPVAFWCNPISGHNTLYWYLQNLGQGPELLIRYENEEAVDDSQLPKDRFSAERLKGVDSTLKIQPAELGDSAVYLCASSSQGKDTQYFGPGTRLTVL.

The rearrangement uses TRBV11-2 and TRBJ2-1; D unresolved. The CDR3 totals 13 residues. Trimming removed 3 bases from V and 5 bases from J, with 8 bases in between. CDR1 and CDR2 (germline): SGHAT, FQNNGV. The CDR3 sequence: CASSLVLNNEQFF. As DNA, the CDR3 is TGTGCCAGCAGCTTGGTACTGAACAATGAGCAGTTCTTC.

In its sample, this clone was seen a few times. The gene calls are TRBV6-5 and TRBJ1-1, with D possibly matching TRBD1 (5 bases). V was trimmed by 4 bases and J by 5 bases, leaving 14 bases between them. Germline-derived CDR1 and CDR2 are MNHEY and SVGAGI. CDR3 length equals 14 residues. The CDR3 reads CASSFQGGRTEAFF. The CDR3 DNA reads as TGTGCCAGCAGTTTCCAGGGAGGACGGACTGAAGCTTTCTTT.

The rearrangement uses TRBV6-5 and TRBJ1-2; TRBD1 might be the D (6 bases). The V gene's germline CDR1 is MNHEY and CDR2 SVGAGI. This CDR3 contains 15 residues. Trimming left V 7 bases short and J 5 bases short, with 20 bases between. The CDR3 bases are TGTGCCAGCACCTACGAGGGAGGGGGTATGTATGGCTACACCTTC. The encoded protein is CASTYEGGGMYGYTF.

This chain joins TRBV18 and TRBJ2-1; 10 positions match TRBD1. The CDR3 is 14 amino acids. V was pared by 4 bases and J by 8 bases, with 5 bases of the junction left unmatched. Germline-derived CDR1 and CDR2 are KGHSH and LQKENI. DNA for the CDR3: TGTGCCAGCTCACGGGACAGGGGAGTAGATGAGCAGTTCTTC. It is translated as CASSRDRGVDEQFF.

Here the CDR3 DNA reads TGTGCCAGCAGTTTCGCGGGGATGGAGACCCAGTACTTC. Protein product: CASSFAGMETQYF. The rearrangement links TRBV28 to TRBJ2-5; D is possibly TRBD2 (6 bases). The CDR3 is 13 residues long. Germline assignment: CDR1 MDHEN and CDR2 SYDVKM. Trimming stripped 3 bases from V and 5 bases from J, with 10 bases between.

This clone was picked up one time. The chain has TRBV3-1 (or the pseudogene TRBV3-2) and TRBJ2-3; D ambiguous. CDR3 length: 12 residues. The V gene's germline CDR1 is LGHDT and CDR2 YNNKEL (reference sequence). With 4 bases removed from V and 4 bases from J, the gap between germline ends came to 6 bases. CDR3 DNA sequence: TGTGCCAGCAGCCCCCTATCAGATACGCAGTATTTT. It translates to CASSPLSDTQYF.

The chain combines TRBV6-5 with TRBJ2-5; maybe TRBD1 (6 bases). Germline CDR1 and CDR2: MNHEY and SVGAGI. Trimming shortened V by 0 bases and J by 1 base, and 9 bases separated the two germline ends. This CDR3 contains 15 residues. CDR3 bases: TGTGCCAGCAGTTACTCGGTGGGGGCCCAAGAGACCCAGTACTTC. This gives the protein CASSYSVGAQETQYF.

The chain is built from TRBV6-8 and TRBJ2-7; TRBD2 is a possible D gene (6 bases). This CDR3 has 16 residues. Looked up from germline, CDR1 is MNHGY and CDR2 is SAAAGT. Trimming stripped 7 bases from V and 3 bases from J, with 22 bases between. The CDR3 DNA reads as TGTGCCAGCAAAGGGGAGGAGGGAGCGGATTACTACGAGCAGTACTTC. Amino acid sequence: CASKGEEGADYYEQYF.

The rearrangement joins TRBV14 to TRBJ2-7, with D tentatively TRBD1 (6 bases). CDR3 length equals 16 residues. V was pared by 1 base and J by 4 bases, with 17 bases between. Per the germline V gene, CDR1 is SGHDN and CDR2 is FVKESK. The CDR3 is CASSQGEMGAVYEQYF. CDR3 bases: TGTGCCAGCAGCCAAGGGGAAATGGGGGCTGTTTACGAGCAGTACTTC. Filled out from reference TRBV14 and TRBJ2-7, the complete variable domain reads EAGVTQFPSHSVIEKGQTVTLRCDPISGHDNLYWYRRVMGKEIKFLLHFVKESKQDESGMPNNRFLAERTGGTYSTLKVQPAELEDSGVYFCASSQGEMGAVYEQYFGPGTRLTVT.

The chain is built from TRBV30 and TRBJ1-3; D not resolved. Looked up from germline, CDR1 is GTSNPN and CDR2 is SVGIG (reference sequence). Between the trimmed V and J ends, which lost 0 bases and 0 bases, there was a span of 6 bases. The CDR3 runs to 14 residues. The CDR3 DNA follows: TGTGCCTGGAGTGTACACAGCTCTGGAAACACCATATATTTT. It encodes CAWSVHSSGNTIYF.

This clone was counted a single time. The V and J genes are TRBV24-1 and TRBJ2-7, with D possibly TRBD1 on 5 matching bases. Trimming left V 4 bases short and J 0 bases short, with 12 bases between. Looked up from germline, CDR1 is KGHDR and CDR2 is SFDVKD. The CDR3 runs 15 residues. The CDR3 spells CATSDPTGSSYEQYF. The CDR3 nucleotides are TGTGCCACCAGTGACCCAACAGGAAGCTCCTACGAGCAGTACTTC.

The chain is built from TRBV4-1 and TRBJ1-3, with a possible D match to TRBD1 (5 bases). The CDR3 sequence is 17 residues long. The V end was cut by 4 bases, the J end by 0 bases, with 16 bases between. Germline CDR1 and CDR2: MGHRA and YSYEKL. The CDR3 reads CASSPASTELSGNTIYF. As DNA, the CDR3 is TGCGCCAGCAGCCCCGCCTCGACAGAGCTCTCTGGAAACACCATATATTTT.

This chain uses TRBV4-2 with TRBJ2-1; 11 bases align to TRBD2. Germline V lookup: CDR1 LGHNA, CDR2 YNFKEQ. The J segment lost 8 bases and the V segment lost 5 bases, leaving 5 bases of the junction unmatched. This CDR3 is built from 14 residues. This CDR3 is CASSGLAGVDEQFF. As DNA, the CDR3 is TGTGCCAGCAGCGGACTAGCGGGCGTCGATGAGCAGTTCTTC.

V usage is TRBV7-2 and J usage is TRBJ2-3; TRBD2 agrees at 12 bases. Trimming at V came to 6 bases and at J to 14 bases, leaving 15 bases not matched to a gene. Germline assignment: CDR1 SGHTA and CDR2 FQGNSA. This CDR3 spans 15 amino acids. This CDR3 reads CASREGGLAGSPLYF. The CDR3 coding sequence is TGTGCCAGCAGGGAGGGTGGACTAGCGGGATCCCCCCTGTATTTT.